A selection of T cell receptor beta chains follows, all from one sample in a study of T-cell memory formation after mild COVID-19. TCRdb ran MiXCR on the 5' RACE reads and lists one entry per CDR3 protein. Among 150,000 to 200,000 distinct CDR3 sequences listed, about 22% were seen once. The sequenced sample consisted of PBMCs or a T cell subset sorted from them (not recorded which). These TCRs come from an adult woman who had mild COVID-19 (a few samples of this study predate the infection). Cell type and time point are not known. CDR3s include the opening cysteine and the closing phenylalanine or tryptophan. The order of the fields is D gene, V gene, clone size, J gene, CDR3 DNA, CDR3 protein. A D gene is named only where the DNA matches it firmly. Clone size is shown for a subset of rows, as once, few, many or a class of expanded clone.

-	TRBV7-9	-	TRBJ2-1	TGTGCCAGCAGCTCCTGGCTTGCTTACAATGAGCAGTTCTTC	CASSSWLAYNEQFF
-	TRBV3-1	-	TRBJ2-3	TGTGCCAGCAGCCAAGATCCCCCTCGCGGGGGCCGCACAGATACGCAGTATTTT	CASSQDPPRGGRTDTQYF
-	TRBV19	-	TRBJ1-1	TGTGCCAGTAGTGGGTCAGGGTTGGGGAACACTGAAGCTTTCTTT	CASSGSGLGNTEAFF
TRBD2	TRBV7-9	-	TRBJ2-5	TGTGCCAGCAGCTTTCCTTGGACTAGCGGGAGGGCCGATAAAGAGACCCAGTACTTC	CASSFPWTSGRADKETQYF
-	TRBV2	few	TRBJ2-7	TGTGCCAGCAGTGACCGGGCAGGGGTGGCCTACGAGCAGTACTTC	CASSDRAGVAYEQYF
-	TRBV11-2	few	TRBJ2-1	TGTGCCAGCAGCTTAAGGTTTGGGGACAATGAGCAGTTCTTC	CASSLRFGDNEQFF
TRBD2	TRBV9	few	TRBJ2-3	TGTGCCAGCAGCCCCCCTAGCGGGAAGCTCCGCGATACGCAGTATTTT	CASSPPSGKLRDTQYF
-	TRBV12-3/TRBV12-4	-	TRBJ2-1	TGTGCCAGCAGTTCCCCTCGGGGTGAGCAGTTCTTC	CASSSPRGEQFF
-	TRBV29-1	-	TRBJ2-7	TGCAGCGTGGAGGGTTCTCTCTACGAGCAGTACTTC	CSVEGSLYEQYF
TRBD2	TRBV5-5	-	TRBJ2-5	TGTGCCAGCAGCTTGGGGACTAGCGGAGGGGAGACCCAGTACTTC	CASSLGTSGGETQYF
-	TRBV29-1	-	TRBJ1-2	TGCAGCGTTGACGATTCCGGGACGGACGATGCCTTCGACTATGGCTACACCTTC	CSVDDSGTDDAFDYGYTF
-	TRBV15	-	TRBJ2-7	TGTGCCACCAGCAGAGAGCGGGTCAACTCCTACGAGCAGTACTTC	CATSRERVNSYEQYF
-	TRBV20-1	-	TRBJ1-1	TGCAGTGCTAGAGTGAAGGGGAACACTGAAGCTTTCTTT	CSARVKGNTEAFF
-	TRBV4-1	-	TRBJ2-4	TGCGCCAGCAGCCAAGAAGGGGTCGGTGGCATTCAGTACTTC	CASSQEGVGGIQYF
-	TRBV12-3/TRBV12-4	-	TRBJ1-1	TGTGCCAGCAGTTTTGTCGAGGTAACTGAAGCTTTCTTT	CASSFVEVTEAFF
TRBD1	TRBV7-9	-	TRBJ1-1	TGTGCCAGCAGCTTTCCGGGACAGGGGGCTGAAGCTTTCTTT	CASSFPGQGAEAFF
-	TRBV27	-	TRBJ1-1	TGTGCCAGCAGCCTGGACGGGAACACTGAAGCTTTCTTT	CASSLDGNTEAFF
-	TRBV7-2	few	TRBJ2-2	TGTGCCAGCAGCTTAGGCCAATACACCGGGGAGCTGTTTTTT	CASSLGQYTGELFF
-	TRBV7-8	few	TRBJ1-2	TGTGCCAGCACCGCGGGCACAGCCCACAATGGCTACACCTTC	CASTAGTAHNGYTF
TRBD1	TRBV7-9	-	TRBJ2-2	TGTGCCAGCAGCCGGGACAGGGGCCATAACACCGGGGAGCTGTTTTTT	CASSRDRGHNTGELFF
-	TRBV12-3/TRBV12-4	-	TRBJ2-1	TGTGCCAGCAGTTTCTTAGGCGATGAGCAGTTCTTC	CASSFLGDEQFF
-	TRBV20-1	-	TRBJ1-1	TGCAGTGCTAGAGATAAGTATCTAGAAGCTTTCTTT	CSARDKYLEAFF
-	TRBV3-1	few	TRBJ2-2	TGTGCCAGCAGCCAAGCAGGGGAAGTCGGGGAGCTGTTTTTT	CASSQAGEVGELFF
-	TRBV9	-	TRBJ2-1	TGTGCCAGCAGCGTAATGAGCAATGAGCAGTTCTTC	CASSVMSNEQFF
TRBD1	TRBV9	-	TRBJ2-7	TGTGCCAGCAGCGGGACGCCGACAGGGTTGCAGCAGTACTTC	CASSGTPTGLQQYF
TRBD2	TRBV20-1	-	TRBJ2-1	TGCAGTGCTACGAACTGGACTAGCGGGTCTTACTCCTACAATGAGCAGTTCTTC	CSATNWTSGSYSYNEQFF
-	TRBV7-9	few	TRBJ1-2	TGTGCCAGCAGCGAGGACAGACGGTATCCCTATGGCTACACCTTC	CASSEDRRYPYGYTF
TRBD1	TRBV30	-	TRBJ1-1	TGTGCCTGGAGTGTTTCAGGGGGTGAAGCTTTCTTT	CAWSVSGGEAFF
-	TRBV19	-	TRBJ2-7	TGTGCCAGTAGTCGGGTCGGGGGAACCGCCGAAGAGCAGTACTTC	CASSRVGGTAEEQYF
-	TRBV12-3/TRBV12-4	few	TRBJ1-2	TGTGCCAGCAGCCATAACCCCGCCCCCTCAGGCTACACCTTC	CASSHNPAPSGYTF
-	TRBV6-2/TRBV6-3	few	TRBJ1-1	TGTGCCAGCAGTTACCGCATGACAGGAGGGGACACTGAAGCTTTCTTT	CASSYRMTGGDTEAFF
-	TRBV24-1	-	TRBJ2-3	TGTGCCACCAGTGATTTGAGTGCAGCCCAAGGCGGGACAGATACGCAGTATTTT	CATSDLSAAQGGTDTQYF
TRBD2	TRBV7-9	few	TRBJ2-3	TGTGCCAGCAGCCAACCCTTTGGCGGGAGTCCCGCAGATACGCAGTATTTT	CASSQPFGGSPADTQYF
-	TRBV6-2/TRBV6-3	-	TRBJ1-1	TGTGCCAGCAGTTCCCGGATGGGGACTGAAGCTTTCTTT	CASSSRMGTEAFF
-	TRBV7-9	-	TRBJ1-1	TGTGCCAGCAGACCCGACGGGTATGAAGCTTTCTTT	CASRPDGYEAFF
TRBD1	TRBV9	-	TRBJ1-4	TGTGCCAGCAGCGAGGGACAGAGAAATGAAAAACTGTTTTTT	CASSEGQRNEKLFF
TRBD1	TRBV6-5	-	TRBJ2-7	TGTGCCAGCTCATACCCATCCGGGACAGCGGCCTACGAGCAGTACTTC	CASSYPSGTAAYEQYF
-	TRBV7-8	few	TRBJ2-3	TGTGCCAGCAGCCCGTTCCGGGGCGAACGCACAGATACGCAGTATTTT	CASSPFRGERTDTQYF
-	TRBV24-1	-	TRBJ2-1	TGTGCCACCAGTGATTTCGGGACTGATGGACATGAGCAGTTCTTC	CATSDFGTDGHEQFF
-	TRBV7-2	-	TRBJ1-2	TGTGCCAGCAGCTTAGAGTGGGGCGGGTATGGCTACACCTTC	CASSLEWGGYGYTF
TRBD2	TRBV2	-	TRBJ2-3	TGTGCCAGCCTGCCCAGCGGGGGGGCTCGGGATACGCAGTATTTT	CASLPSGGARDTQYF
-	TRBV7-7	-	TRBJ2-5	TGTGCCAGCAGCCCCGTAGGTGGGGGGTCTGGAGAGACCCAGTACTTC	CASSPVGGGSGETQYF
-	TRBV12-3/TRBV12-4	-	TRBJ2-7	TGTGCCAGCAGCCTAATCTATAGCTCCTACGAGCAGTACTTC	CASSLIYSSYEQYF
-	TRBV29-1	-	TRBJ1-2	TGCAGCGTTGAAACCGAGGGTCTGGGCTATGGCTACACCTTC	CSVETEGLGYGYTF
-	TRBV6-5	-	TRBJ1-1	TGTGCCAGCTCCCCGTGGCAGGCAAACACTGAAGCTTTCTTT	CASSPWQANTEAFF
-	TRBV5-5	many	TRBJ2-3	TGTGCCAGCAGCCGGACCTGGGGAGATACGCAGTATTTT	CASSRTWGDTQYF
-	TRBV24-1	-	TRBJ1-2	TGTGCCACCATAGGCAGGTTCTCTCGAGCTAACTATGGCTACACCTTC	CATIGRFSRANYGYTF
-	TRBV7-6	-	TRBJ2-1	TGTGCCAGCAGCTTAGTTGCAGGGGAGGGATACAATGAGCAGTTCTTC	CASSLVAGEGYNEQFF
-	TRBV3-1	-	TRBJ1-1	TGTGCCAGCAGCCAAGAGGCCCTGAACACTGAAGCTTTCTTT	CASSQEALNTEAFF
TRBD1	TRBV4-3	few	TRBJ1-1	TGCGCCAGCAGCCAAGAAACAGGGGGGCACACTGAAGCTTTCTTT	CASSQETGGHTEAFF
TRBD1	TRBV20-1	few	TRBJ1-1	TGCAGTTCTAAGGGACAGGGGTACACTGAAGCTTTCTTT	CSSKGQGYTEAFF
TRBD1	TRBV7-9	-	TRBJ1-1	TGTGCCAGCAGCGCCCGACAGGGTGCGGACACTGAAGCTTTCTTT	CASSARQGADTEAFF
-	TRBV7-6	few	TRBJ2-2	TGTGCCAGCAGCTTAACCACAACCGGGGAGCTGTTTTTT	CASSLTTTGELFF
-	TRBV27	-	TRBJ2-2	TGTGCCAGCAGTTTATCGAGGGGTTGGGAGCTGTTTTTT	CASSLSRGWELFF
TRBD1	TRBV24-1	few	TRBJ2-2	TGTGCCACGGGTCCAGGGGGAATCGGGGAGCTGTTTTTT	CATGPGGIGELFF